What follows is one T cell receptor (beta chain) and its context. The germline CDR1 and CDR2 sequences are SGHNT and YYREEE (reference sequence). The CDR3 loop spans 15 amino acids. Trimming took 0 bases from V and 6 from J; bases not matched to a gene: 6. This sample is drawn from a study of shared clonotypes between healthy human individuals. Sequencing was performed with immunoSEQ multiplex PCR; in TCRdb, only in-frame clones are kept and a portion is missing. Here the sample spans 2 million to 2.5 million clones, 95% being singletons. The clonotype originates from a man aged 18 to 35 in good health. Input material: naive CD4+ T cells sorted from blood. Noted subset: CD45RA+ positively selected. The chain uses TRBV5-4 and TRBJ2-1; 7 nucleotides match TRBD2. Here the CDR3 reads CASSLGGSVSNEQFF. The CDR3, as DNA: TGTGCCAGCAGCTTGGGCGGGAGCGTTTCCAATGAGCAGTTCTTC.